These T cell receptor beta chains were read from a single sample in a study of blood T cell repertoires in COVID-19. Profiled with immunoSEQ multiplex PCR; TCRdb holds only in-frame clones, not every one. In the table there are 15,000 to 20,000 clones, about 91% of which are singletons. Input material: peripheral blood. The receptors here all came from a man aged 60 to 75 with active COVID-19. Each CDR3 is given with its conserved first and last residue. The D gene is left open where the match is weak. Rows give clone size only sometimes, using once, few, many, or a class for an expanded clone.

TRBJ2-7 | TRBV7-9 | . | TRBD1 | TGTGCCAGCAGCTTCCCACAGACAGGGGCCGACGAGCAGTACTTC | CASSFPQTGADEQYF
TRBJ1-6 | TRBV2 | few | TRBD1 | TGTGCCAGCGACGCGACAGGGAATTCACCCCTCCACTTT | CASDATGNSPLHF
TRBJ2-5 | TRBV7-9 | . | . | TGTGCCAGCAGCTGGGGGGTCAGGGCTAGTCGGCAAGAGACCCAGTACTTC | CASSWGVRASRQETQYF
TRBJ2-3 | TRBV5-5 | . | . | TGTGCCAGCACAGGATACACAGATACGCAGTATTTT | CASTGYTDTQYF
TRBJ2-3 | TRBV5-6 | . | . | TGTGCCAGCAGCTTGGGGGCTAGAGGGGGTCACTTTGATACGCAGTATTTT | CASSLGARGGHFDTQYF
TRBJ2-5 | TRBV4-2 | once | . | TGTGCCAGCAGCCAAGAAAAAGCACGGGGGGAGACCCAGTACTTC | CASSQEKARGETQYF
TRBJ2-3 | TRBV30 | . | TRBD2 | TGTGCCTGGAGGGGGACTAGCGGCCCGGATACGCAGTATTTT | CAWRGTSGPDTQYF
TRBJ2-7 | TRBV7-2 | once | TRBD1 | TGTGCCAGCAGCTTTTTAGGGGGCGTCTCCTACGAGCAGTACTTC | CASSFLGGVSYEQYF
TRBJ2-5 | TRBV6-2/TRBV6-3 | . | TRBD2 | TGTGCCAGCAGTCCGAGCGGGGGGGGGCGGACCCAGTACTTC | CASSPSGGGRTQYF
TRBJ1-1 | TRBV5-1 | few | . | TGCGCCAGCAGCTTGGGGGCAGGGTGGGACACTGAAGCTTTCTTT | CASSLGAGWDTEAFF
TRBJ2-2 | TRBV11-2 | . | TRBD2 | TGTGCCAGCAGTTACCGGGACTATCTCACCGGGGAGCTGTTTTTT | CASSYRDYLTGELFF
TRBJ1-5 | TRBV7-2 | . | . | TGTGCCAGCAGCTTAACCGGGGGGTATAGCAATCAGCCCCAGCATTTT | CASSLTGGYSNQPQHF
TRBJ1-4 | TRBV28 | . | . | TGTGCCAGCAGTTTATCTCGCCAGATTAATGAAAAACTGTTTTTT | CASSLSRQINEKLFF
TRBJ1-2 | TRBV5-1 | . | . | TGCGCCAGCAGCCGATGGGGCCAGGGATCTGGCTACACCTTC | CASSRWGQGSGYTF
TRBJ2-4 | TRBV6-5 | . | . | TGTGCCAGCAGTTCACACGAGGCAGGGGACATGAACATTCAGTACTTC | CASSSHEAGDMNIQYF
TRBJ2-1 | TRBV7-9 | . | TRBD2 | TGTGCCAGCAGCGGTCTAGCGGAAGCTCTGGGAAATGAGCAGTTCTTC | CASSGLAEALGNEQFF
TRBJ2-1 | TRBV24-1 | . | TRBD2 | TGTGCCACCAGTGACCACCGACTAGCTAAATCCAATGAGCAGTTCTTC | CATSDHRLAKSNEQFF
TRBJ2-1 | TRBV29-1 | . | . | TGCAGCGTTGCGAGCGACCTTGGTGAGCAGTTCTTC | CSVASDLGEQFF
TRBJ2-2 | TRBV7-2 | . | TRBD1 | TGTGCCAGCAGCTTAGCAATTCGACAGGGAAGGGCCGGGGAGCTGTTTTTT | CASSLAIRQGRAGELFF
TRBJ2-7 | TRBV10-3 | few | . | TGTGCCATCAGTGAGTCAGGGAGCGGCTCCTACGAGCAGTACTTC | CAISESGSGSYEQYF
TRBJ2-2 | TRBV30 | . | TRBD2 | TGTGCCTGGAGTGGGACTAGCCTCCACGGGGAGCTGTTTTTT | CAWSGTSLHGELFF
TRBJ1-6 | TRBV19 | . | . | TGTGCCAGTATTCCAGGGAGGGCCGGGGGAAGCCTCCACTTT | CASIPGRAGGSLHF
TRBJ2-1 | TRBV20-1 | . | . | TGCAGTGTTGAGACGAGCGATGAGCAGTTCTTC | CSVETSDEQFF
TRBJ1-1 | TRBV7-9 | . | . | TGTGCCAGCAGCGCGGAATCCGAGGGCACTGAAGCTTTCTTT | CASSAESEGTEAFF
TRBJ2-3 | TRBV11-3 | . | TRBD2 | TGTGCCAGCAGCCCGGGGACTAGCGGATCTAGCACAGATACGCAGTATTTT | CASSPGTSGSSTDTQYF
TRBJ2-5 | TRBV28 | few | . | TGTGCCAGCAGTTTCCAACAGGGTAGGCCTCAAGAGACCCAGTACTTC | CASSFQQGRPQETQYF
TRBJ1-3 | TRBV4-3 | . | . | TGCGCCAGCAGCCAATCCAGGGTTGGCTCTGGAAACACCATATATTTT | CASSQSRVGSGNTIYF
TRBJ2-2 | TRBV11-3 | . | . | TGTGCCAGCAGCTTAGACCAGGCCGGGGAGCTGTTTTTT | CASSLDQAGELFF
TRBJ1-6 | TRBV10-3 | . | . | TGTGCCATCAGTGAGGGAGGAGTAAGTTCACCCCTCCACTTT | CAISEGGVSSPLHF
TRBJ2-3 | TRBV5-1 | . | . | TGCGCCAGCAGCTCCGGGACTTCGACTACGCAGTATTTT | CASSSGTSTTQYF
TRBJ1-1 | TRBV11-3 | . | TRBD1 | TGTGCCAGCAGCCCGGGGACAGGGGGCGAGGGCAAGAATACTGAAGCTTTCTTT | CASSPGTGGEGKNTEAFF
TRBJ2-1 | TRBV5-1 | . | TRBD2 | TGCGCCAGCAGCCCACCCAATCGGGGGGCCTACAATGAGCAGTTCTTC | CASSPPNRGAYNEQFF
TRBJ2-2 | TRBV5-1 | . | . | TGCGCCAGCAGCTTCGACAGTCGAAACACCGGGGAGCTGTTTTTT | CASSFDSRNTGELFF
TRBJ2-3 | TRBV29-1 | . | . | TGCAGCGCCCGTCAGGCCCCCGGCACAGATACGCAGTATTTT | CSARQAPGTDTQYF
TRBJ2-7 | TRBV27 | . | . | TGTGCCAGCAGCCCGTTTGGGAGACCCTACGAGCAGTACTTC | CASSPFGRPYEQYF
TRBJ1-2 | TRBV6-6 | . | TRBD1 | TGTGCCAGCAGTTACTCGAAAGGGAGGGACAGGGGAGGCTACACCTTC | CASSYSKGRDRGGYTF
TRBJ2-7 | TRBV15 | few | TRBD2 | TGTGCCACCAGCCCCGCGCTAGCGGGAGGGCCGCGGTACGAGCAGTACTTC | CATSPALAGGPRYEQYF
TRBJ1-6 | TRBV7-6 | . | . | TGTGCCAGCAGCTTGGGTGCAGGATCACCCCTCCACTTT | CASSLGAGSPLHF
TRBJ1-1 | TRBV12-5 | . | . | TGTGCTAGTGGGCAAACCCGGGGCACTGAAGCTTTCTTT | CASGQTRGTEAFF
TRBJ1-1 | TRBV5-4 | . | TRBD1 | TGTGCCAGCAGCTTGGACCCCAGGGGGGCGAACACTGAAGCTTTCTTT | CASSLDPRGANTEAFF
TRBJ1-5 | TRBV7-9 | . | . | TGTGCCAGCAGCCAAAGGGGCGATCAGCCCCAGCATTTT | CASSQRGDQPQHF
TRBJ1-6 | TRBV14 | . | TRBD1 | TGTGCCAGCAGTCCCCAGACAGGGGTTAATTCACCCCTCCACTTT | CASSPQTGVNSPLHF
TRBJ2-7 | TRBV28 | . | . | TGTGCCAGCAGTACCAGCGGACCCTACGAGCAGTACTTC | CASSTSGPYEQYF
TRBJ2-2 | TRBV12-3/TRBV12-4 | once | . | TGTGCCAGCACCCGGGCCGGGGAGCTGTTTTTT | CASTRAGELFF
TRBJ2-2 | TRBV5-8 | . | . | TGTGCCAGCAGCTTGGGGGGCCTGGCAGGGTCCACCGGGGAGCTGTTTTTT | CASSLGGLAGSTGELFF
TRBJ2-4 | TRBV6-2/TRBV6-3 | . | . | TGTGCCAGCAGTTATGGGGACTTTATAGGCATTCAGTACTTC | CASSYGDFIGIQYF
TRBJ2-7 | TRBV7-2 | once | . | TGTGCCAGCAGCCGCTGGGGGGACGGATACGAGCAGTACTTC | CASSRWGDGYEQYF
TRBJ1-1 | TRBV6-5 | . | . | TGTGCCAGCAGCCTCTCGGGTATGAACACTGAAGCTTTCTTT | CASSLSGMNTEAFF
TRBJ2-1 | TRBV7-2 | . | TRBD2 | TGTGCCAGCAGCTTAGGACTAGCCGTCGATGAGCAGTTCTTC | CASSLGLAVDEQFF
TRBJ2-7 | TRBV6-1 | once | TRBD2 | TGTGCCAGCAGTGAACCGGGAGGGACCGTCGAGCAGTACTTC | CASSEPGGTVEQYF
TRBJ1-5 | TRBV4-1 | . | . | TGCGCCAGCAGCCAAGGGGGGGGCTTGGGTCAGCCCCAGCATTTT | CASSQGGGLGQPQHF
TRBJ2-1 | TRBV3-1/TRBV3-2 | . | TRBD1 | TGTGCCAGCATCAGACAGGGGGCCGGCAATGAGCAGTTCTTC | CASIRQGAGNEQFF